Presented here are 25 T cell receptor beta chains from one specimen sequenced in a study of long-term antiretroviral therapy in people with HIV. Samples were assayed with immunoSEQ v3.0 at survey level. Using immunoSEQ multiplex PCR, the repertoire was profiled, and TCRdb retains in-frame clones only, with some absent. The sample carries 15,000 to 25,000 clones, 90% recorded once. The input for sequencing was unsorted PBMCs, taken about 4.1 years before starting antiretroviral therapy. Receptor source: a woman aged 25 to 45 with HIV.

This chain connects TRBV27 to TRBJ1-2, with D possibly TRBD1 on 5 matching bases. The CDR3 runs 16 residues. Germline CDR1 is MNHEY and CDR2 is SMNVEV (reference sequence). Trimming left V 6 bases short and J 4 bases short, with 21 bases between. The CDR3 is CASRRMVGGFRYGYTF. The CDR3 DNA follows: TGTGCCAGCAGACGGATGGTGGGGGGATTTCGCTATGGCTACACCTTC.

CDR3 loop: CASSPAGAGELFF. In nucleotides, the CDR3 is TGTGCCAGCAGCCCGGCGGGGGCCGGGGAGCTGTTTTTT. The rearrangement links TRBV7-2 to TRBJ2-2, with 7 bases that match TRBD2. From germline, CDR1 is SGHTA and CDR2 FQGNSA. The CDR3 is 13 residues long. V was clipped by 5 bases and J by 6 bases; unmatched bases: 3.

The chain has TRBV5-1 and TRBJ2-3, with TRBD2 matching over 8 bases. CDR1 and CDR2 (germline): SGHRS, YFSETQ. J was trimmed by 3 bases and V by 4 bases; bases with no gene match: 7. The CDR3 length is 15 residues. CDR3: CASSVIAGTTDTQYF. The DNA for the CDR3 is TGCGCCAGCAGCGTTATAGCGGGGACGACAGATACGCAGTATTTT.

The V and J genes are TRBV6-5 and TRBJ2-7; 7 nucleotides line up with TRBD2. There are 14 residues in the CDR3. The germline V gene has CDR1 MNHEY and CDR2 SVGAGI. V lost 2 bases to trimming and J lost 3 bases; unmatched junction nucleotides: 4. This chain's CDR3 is CASSYGGEGYEQYF. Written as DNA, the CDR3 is TGTGCCAGCAGTTACGGGGGGGAAGGCTACGAGCAGTACTTC.

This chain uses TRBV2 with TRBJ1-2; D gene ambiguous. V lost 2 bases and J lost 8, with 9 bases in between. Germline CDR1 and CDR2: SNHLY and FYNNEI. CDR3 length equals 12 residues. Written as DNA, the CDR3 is TGTGCCAGCAGTGAATCAGGAGAAGGCTACACCTTC. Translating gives CASSESGEGYTF.

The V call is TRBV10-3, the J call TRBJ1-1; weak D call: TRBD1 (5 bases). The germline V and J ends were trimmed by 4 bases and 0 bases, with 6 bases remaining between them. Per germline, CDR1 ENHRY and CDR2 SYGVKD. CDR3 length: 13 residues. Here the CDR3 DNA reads TGTGCCATCAGTGGGGGCATGAACACTGAAGCTTTCTTT. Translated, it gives CAISGGMNTEAFF.

In nucleotides, the CDR3 is TGTGCCAGCAGTGAAAACAGGGGTTATGGCTACACCTTC. Its protein is CASSENRGYGYTF. This chain connects TRBV2 to TRBJ1-2; 7 bases match TRBD1. Trimming removed 2 bases from V and 5 bases from J; junction bases left unmatched: 2. The CDR3 totals 13 residues. CDR1 is SNHLY, CDR2 FYNNEI, per germline.

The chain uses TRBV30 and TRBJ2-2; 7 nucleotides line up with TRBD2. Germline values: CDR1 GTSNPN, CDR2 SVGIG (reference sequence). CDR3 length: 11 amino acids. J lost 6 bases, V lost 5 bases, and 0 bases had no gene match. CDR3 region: CAWGRAGELFF. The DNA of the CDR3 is TGTGCCTGGGGGAGGGCCGGGGAGCTGTTTTTT.

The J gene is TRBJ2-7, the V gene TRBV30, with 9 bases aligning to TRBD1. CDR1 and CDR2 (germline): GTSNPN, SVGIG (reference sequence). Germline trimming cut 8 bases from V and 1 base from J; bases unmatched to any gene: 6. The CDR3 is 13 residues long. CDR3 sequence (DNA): TGTGCCGCCGGGACAGGGCTGTCCTACGAGCAGTACTTC. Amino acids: CAAGTGLSYEQYF. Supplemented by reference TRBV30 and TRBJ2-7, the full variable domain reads SQTIHQWPATLVQPVGSPLSLECTVEGTSNPNLYWYRQAAGRGLQLLFYSVGIGQISSEVPQNLSASRPQDRQFILSSKKLLLSDSGFYLCAAGTGLSYEQYFGPGTRLTVT.

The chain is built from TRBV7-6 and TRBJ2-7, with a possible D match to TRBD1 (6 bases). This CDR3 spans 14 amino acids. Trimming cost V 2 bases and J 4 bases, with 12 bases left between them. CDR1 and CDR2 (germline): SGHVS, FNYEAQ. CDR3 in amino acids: CASSLSPGEYEQYF. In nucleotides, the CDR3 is TGTGCCAGCAGCTTAAGCCCAGGGGAGTACGAGCAGTACTTC.

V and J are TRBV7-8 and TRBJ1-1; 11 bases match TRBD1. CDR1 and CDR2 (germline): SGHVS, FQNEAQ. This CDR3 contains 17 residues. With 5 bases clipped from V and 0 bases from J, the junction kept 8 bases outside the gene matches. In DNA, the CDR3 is TGTGCCAGCAGCCCAGGGACAGGGGGACCTATGAACACTGAAGCTTTCTTT. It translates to CASSPGTGGPMNTEAFF. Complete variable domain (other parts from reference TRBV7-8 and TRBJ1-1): GAGVSQSPRYKVAKRGQDVALRCDPISGHVSLFWYQQALGQGPEFLTYFQNEAQLDKSGLPSDRFFAERPEGSVSTLKIQRTQQEDSAVYLCASSPGTGGPMNTEAFFGQGTRLTVV.

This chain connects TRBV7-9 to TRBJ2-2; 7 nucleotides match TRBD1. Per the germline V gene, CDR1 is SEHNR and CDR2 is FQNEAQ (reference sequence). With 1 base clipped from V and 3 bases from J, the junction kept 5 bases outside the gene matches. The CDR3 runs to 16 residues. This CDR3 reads CASSLEGGTDTGELFF. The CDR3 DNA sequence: TGTGCCAGCAGCTTAGAAGGGGGCACGGACACCGGGGAGCTGTTTTTT.

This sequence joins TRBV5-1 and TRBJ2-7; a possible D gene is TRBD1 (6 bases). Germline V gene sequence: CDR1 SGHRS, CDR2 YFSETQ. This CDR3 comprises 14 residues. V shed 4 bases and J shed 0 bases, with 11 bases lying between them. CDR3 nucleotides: TGCGCCAGCAGCGAGAGACAGGCCTCCTACGAGCAGTACTTC. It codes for CASSERQASYEQYF.

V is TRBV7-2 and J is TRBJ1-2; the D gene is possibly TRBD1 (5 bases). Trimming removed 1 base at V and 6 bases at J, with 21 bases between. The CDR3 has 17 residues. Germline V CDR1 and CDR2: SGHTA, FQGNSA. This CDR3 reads CASSLEFGAQQGNGYTF. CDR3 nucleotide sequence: TGTGCCAGCAGCTTAGAATTTGGGGCACAGCAAGGGAATGGCTACACCTTC. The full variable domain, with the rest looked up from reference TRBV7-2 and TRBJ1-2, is GAGVSQSPSNKVTEKGKDVELRCDPISGHTALYWYRQSLGQGLEFLIYFQGNSAPDKSGLPSDRFSAERTGGSVSTLTIQRTQQEDSAVYLCASSLEFGAQQGNGYTFGSGTRLTVV.

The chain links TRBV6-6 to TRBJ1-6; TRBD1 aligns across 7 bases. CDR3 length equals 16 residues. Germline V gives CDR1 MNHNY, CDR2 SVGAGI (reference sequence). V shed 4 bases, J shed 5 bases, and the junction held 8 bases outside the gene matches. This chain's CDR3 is CASSSNLGTDNSPLHF. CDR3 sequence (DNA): TGTGCCAGCAGTTCTAACCTCGGGACAGATAATTCACCCCTCCACTTT.

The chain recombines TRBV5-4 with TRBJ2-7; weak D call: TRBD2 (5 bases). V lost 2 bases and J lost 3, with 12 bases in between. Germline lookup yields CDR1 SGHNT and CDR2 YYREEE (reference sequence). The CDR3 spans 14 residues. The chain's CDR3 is CASSFELGGYEQYF. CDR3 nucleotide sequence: TGTGCCAGCAGCTTCGAACTCGGAGGCTACGAGCAGTACTTC.

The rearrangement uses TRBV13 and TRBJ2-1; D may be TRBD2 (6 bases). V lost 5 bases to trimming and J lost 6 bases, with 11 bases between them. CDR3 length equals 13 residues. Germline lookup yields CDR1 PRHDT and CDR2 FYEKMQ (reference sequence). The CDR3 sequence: CASSGTSTNEQFF. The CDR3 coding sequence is TGTGCCAGCAGCGGTACTAGCACCAATGAGCAGTTCTTC.

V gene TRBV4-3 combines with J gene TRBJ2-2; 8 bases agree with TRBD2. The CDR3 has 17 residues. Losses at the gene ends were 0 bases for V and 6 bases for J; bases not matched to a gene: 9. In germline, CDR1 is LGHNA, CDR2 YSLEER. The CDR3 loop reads CASSQEKSGGNAGELFF. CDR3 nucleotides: TGCGCCAGCAGCCAAGAAAAAAGCGGGGGAAATGCCGGGGAGCTGTTTTTT.

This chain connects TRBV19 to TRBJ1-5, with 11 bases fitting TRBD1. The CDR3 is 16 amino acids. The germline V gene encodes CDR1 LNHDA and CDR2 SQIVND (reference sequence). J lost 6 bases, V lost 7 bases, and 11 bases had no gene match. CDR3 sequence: CASNFRTGGGGQPQHF. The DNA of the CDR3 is TGTGCCAGTAACTTTAGGACAGGGGGCGGGGGTCAGCCCCAGCATTTT.

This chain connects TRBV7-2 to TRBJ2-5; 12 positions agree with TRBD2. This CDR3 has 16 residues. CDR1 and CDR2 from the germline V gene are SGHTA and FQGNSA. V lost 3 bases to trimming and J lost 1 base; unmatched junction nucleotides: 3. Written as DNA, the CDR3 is TGTGCCAGCAGCTTCGCTAGCGGGGGGGTCCAAGAGACCCAGTACTTC. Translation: CASSFASGGVQETQYF.

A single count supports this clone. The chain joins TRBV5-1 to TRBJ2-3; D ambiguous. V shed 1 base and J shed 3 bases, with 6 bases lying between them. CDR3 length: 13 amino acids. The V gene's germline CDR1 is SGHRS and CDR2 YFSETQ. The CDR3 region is CASSLFTTDTQYF. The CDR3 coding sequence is TGCGCCAGCAGCTTGTTCACTACAGATACGCAGTATTTT.

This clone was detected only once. In nucleotides, the CDR3 is TGTGCCAGCAGCTTAGTGGAGAGCGAAGCTTTCTTT. Encoded protein: CASSLVESEAFF. This rearrangement joins TRBV7-9 to TRBJ1-1; D is unclear. This CDR3 has 12 residues. V gave up 1 base and J gave up 8 bases, with 8 bases separating them. CDR1 SEHNR and CDR2 FQNEAQ come from the germline V gene (reference sequence).

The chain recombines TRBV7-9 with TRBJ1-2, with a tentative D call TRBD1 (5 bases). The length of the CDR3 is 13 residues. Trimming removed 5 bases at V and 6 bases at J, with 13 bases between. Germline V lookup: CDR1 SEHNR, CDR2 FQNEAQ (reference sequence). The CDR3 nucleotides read TGTGCCAGCAGCCAACAGGTCCAGGATGGCTACACCTTC. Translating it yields CASSQQVQDGYTF.

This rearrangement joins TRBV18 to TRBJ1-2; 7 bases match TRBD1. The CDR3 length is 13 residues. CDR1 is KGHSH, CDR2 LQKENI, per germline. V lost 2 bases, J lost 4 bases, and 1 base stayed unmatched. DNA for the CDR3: TGTGCCAGCTCACCAACAGGGGTCTATGGCTACACCTTC. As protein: CASSPTGVYGYTF.

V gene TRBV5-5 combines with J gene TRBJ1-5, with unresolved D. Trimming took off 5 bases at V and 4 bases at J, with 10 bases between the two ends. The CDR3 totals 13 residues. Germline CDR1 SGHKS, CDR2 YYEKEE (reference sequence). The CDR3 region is CASRISGNQPQHF. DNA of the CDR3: TGTGCCAGCAGAATCAGTGGGAATCAGCCCCAGCATTTT. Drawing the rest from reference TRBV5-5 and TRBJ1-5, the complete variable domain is DAGVTQSPTHLIKTRGQQVTLRCSPISGHKSVSWYQQVLGQGPQFIFQYYEKEERGRGNFPDRFSARQFPNYSSELNVNALLLGDSALYLCASRISGNQPQHFGDGTRLSIL.